Sequencing of this T cell receptor beta chain was carried out in a study of monozygotic twins with cystic fibrosis listed by TCRdb under 2021. Regarding the research as a whole: Barcoded libraries were prepared with roughly 15 PCR cycles from around 3 micrograms of fragmented DNA. The cohort comprised ten female and six male twin pairs aged roughly 2.0 to 40 years, median approximately 10 years, mostly children and adolescents. Data for three of the twin pairs had been reported earlier in a different context. TCR beta repertoires were compared within and between 16 monozygotic twin pairs with cystic fibrosis so that genetic influence on V and J gene usage could be assessed. Twins were ranked among around 990 cohort participants for weight-for-height and FEVPerc (FEV1 disease centile) on the day of blood sampling.

V is cut by 3 bases and J by 1 base, and the space between the germline ends is 11 bases. Its CDR3 holds 15 amino acids, cysteine through phenylalanine. Only the CDR3 portion is preserved as DNA: 45 bases, with reading frame beginning at the first base. The germline V gene (reference sequence) supplies CDR1 LNHDA and CDR2 SQIVND. This clone was detected only once. What antigen it recognizes has not been identified. There are no base qualities to consult, and no much larger clone falls within one base. The twin pairs came from the European Cystic Fibrosis Twin and Sibling Study Cohort, a cohort that recruited patients from about 160 CF clinics across 14 European countries. Zygosity and CFTR genotype were confirmed in-house, and zygosity was tested by multiplex PCR of nine short tandem repeat loci. Peripheral blood was sampled from each twin, with clinical parameters recorded on the day of blood sampling. Genomic DNA was isolated from peripheral blood cells with phenol/chloroform and kept in TE buffer at 4 degrees C.

TCR beta CDR3 regions were amplified by multiplex PCR with the immunoSEQ immune profiling system according to the manufacturer's instructions. An Illumina NextSeq system was used for sequencing. The paper's processing steps were these. The immunoSEQ Analyzer platform handled processing of the sequence data, and clonality was calculated by taking the square root of Simpson's index of productive rearrangements. Similarity in V and J usage was quantified by Jensen-Shannon distance, and CDR3 generation probabilities were calculated with OLGA. Shared CDR3 sequences were searched in the immuneACCESS database (August 2020) and in VDJdb (December 2020). TCRdb's version of the immuneACCESS table is confined to in-frame rearrangements and falls short of the full clone set. An unresolved V gene accounts for under half of the shortfall where checked; the remainder is of unknown origin. V, J and clone size derive from that table, while D and trimming were established from the DNA sequence. The sample table holds 30,000 to 40,000 clones, of which under 95% were seen once. The ten largest clones capture about 0.2% of the sample.

What the study reported, not specific to this receptor: Simpson clonality was found to be generally low (median approximately 0.0086), suggesting a naive-dominated repertoire, although higher clonality was observed in the most severely affected patients. Nucleotide-identical clonotype sharing was significantly higher within monozygotic CF twin pairs than between unrelated CF individuals (P = 0.000026, Mann-Whitney). Only a small cohort was studied, and no association of shared CDR3 numbers with age, concordance or disease severity was found. V gene usage was most similar to the co-twin in 13 of 16 pairs, and J usage was most similar to the co-twin in 8 of 16 pairs, which suggests genetic constraints.

The sequencing sample was made of blood. The receptor was isolated from a boy aged 2 to 9 with cystic fibrosis. This receptor chain uses TRBV19 and TRBJ2-3; the D segment cannot be called with confidence. The nucleotide sequence is given as TGTGCCAGTAGTATGTGGGCCCCAGGCACAGATACGCAGTATTTT. Translated, this is CASSMWAPGTDTQYF. Outside the CDR3, residues come from the reference TRBV19 and TRBJ2-3 proteins, so the full variable domain is: DGGITQSPKYLFRKEGQNVTLSCEQNLNHDAMYWYRQDPGQGLRLIYYSQIVNDFQKGDIAEGYSVSREKKESFPLTVTSAQKNPTAFYLCASSMWAPGTDTQYFGPGTRLTVL.